This TCR beta chain was sequenced in a study of T cell repertoires in cytomegalovirus infection. Study context: Matching HLA type and CMV infection were both indicated by public TCR beta signatures.

Via MiXCR, TCRdb re-called the reads, giving one row per CDR3 protein. This sample has some 480,000 distinct CDR3 sequences; around a third occur once, and the top ten carry 15% to 20%. J lost 7 bases, V lost 3 bases, and 7 bases had no gene match. The CDR3 runs 15 residues. Whole-study results and caveats: Frequencies of public TCR beta families were cumulated, and this identified carriers of CMV plus the relevant HLA. The ex vivo response was dominated by HLA-C-restricted CMV-specific TCR beta clonotypes.

Only a few counts were recorded for this clonotype. The target antigen is unknown. The sequence came from a human donor in good health (CMV status not recorded). Some clones in this sample may be carry-over from other donors' samples. Here the sequenced sample was cultured PBMCs, taken from culture after CMV antigen stimulation. The chain joins TRBV12-3 or TRBV12-4 to TRBJ2-2; TRBD1 matches 8 bases. The CDR3 DNA sequence: TGTGCCAGCAGTTTCCGGCAGGGGGCATTCGGGGAGCTGTTTTTT. Translated: CASSFRQGAFGELFF.